This T cell receptor (beta chain) was captured by sequencing in a study of shared T cell receptors in the human thymus. Clones were sequenced by immunoSEQ multiplex PCR, and TCRdb holds only the in-frame ones, with some missing. The data contain about 380,000 clones, just under 95% of them singletons. V shed 1 base, J shed 2 bases, and the junction held 10 bases outside the gene matches. CDR1 is GTSNPN and CDR2 is SVGIG in the germline V gene (reference sequence). The CDR3 runs 17 residues. The sequenced sample was thymocytes. The TCR sequence derives from a human donor. The chain combines TRBV30 with TRBJ1-3; 8 bases align to TRBD1. In nucleotides, the CDR3 is TGTGCCTGGAGTGCCCCCGATGAACAGGGGGCTGGAAACACCATATATTTT. This codes for CAWSAPDEQGAGNTIYF.